The 9 T cell receptor beta chains given below trace back to one sample, sequenced in a study of cytomegalovirus exposure and HLA in healthy donors. PCR involved 60 Vbeta and 13 Jbeta primers. Profiled with immunoSEQ multiplex PCR; TCRdb holds only in-frame clones, not every one. Of fewer than 120,000 clones in the sample, around 87% were seen once. The specimen was PBMCs. These receptors were obtained from a man aged 35 to 55 in good health and CMV-seronegative.

CDR3 sequence reads: CASSYLEKLFF. CDR3 bases: TGTGCCAGCAGTTACCTCGAAAAACTGTTTTTT. The rearrangement joins TRBV6-6 to TRBJ1-4, with D unclear. The CDR3 extends over 11 amino acids. The V gene lost 2 bases and the J gene lost 8 bases, with 3 bases spanning the gap. CDR1 is MNHNY, CDR2 SVGAGI, per germline (reference sequence).

This chain connects TRBV27 to TRBJ1-1; D unresolved. This CDR3 contains 13 residues. From germline, CDR1 is MNHEY and CDR2 SMNVEV (reference sequence). The V and J ends lost 2 bases and 5 bases respectively, with 9 bases between them. The CDR3 loop is CASSLNERTEAFF. The CDR3 coding sequence is TGTGCCAGCAGTTTAAATGAGCGGACTGAAGCTTTCTTT.

The chain links TRBV10-3 to TRBJ2-1; possibly TRBD2 for D (5 bases). Looked up from germline, CDR1 is ENHRY and CDR2 is SYGVKD. This CDR3 is built from 16 residues. V was clipped by 1 base and J by 2 bases, with 12 bases between them. The CDR3 bases are TGTGCCATCAGTGAGTTGGCGGGCACTACCTACAATGAGCAGTTCTTC. Its translation: CAISELAGTTYNEQFF.

The chain uses TRBV14 and TRBJ1-1, with TRBD1 as a possible D gene (5 bases). The V gene lost 3 bases and the J gene lost 3 bases, with 11 bases spanning the gap. CDR1 SGHDN and CDR2 FVKESK come from the germline V gene. CDR3 size: 14 residues. CDR3 in amino acids: CASSQGLRDTEAFF. The CDR3 nucleotides read TGTGCCAGCAGCCAGGGACTCCGGGACACTGAAGCTTTCTTT.

Only one count was recorded for this clone. This chain joins TRBV4-3 and TRBJ2-1; the D is unclear. The CDR3 has 14 residues. V was shortened by 4 bases and J by 4 bases, with 11 bases between the two germline ends. Germline V gene lookup returns CDR1 LGHNA and CDR2 YSLEER. The CDR3 is CASSRGLGYNEQFF. CDR3 bases: TGCGCCAGCAGCCGCGGCCTAGGTTACAATGAGCAGTTCTTC.

The genes are TRBV6-5 and TRBJ2-7; 8 nucleotides align to TRBD1. The J segment lost 3 bases and the V segment lost 6 bases, leaving 7 bases of the junction unmatched. This CDR3 contains 14 residues. From germline, CDR1 is MNHEY and CDR2 SVGAGI. The CDR3 loop is CASRSTGGNYEQYF. The CDR3 nucleotides are TGTGCCAGCAGATCCACAGGGGGGAACTACGAGCAGTACTTC.

The chain carries TRBV6-1 and TRBJ2-1; 7 bases are a match to TRBD2. J gave up 6 bases and V 6 bases, and 8 bases lay outside the gene matches. Looked up from germline, CDR1 is MNHNS and CDR2 is SASEGT. The CDR3 is 14 amino acids. CDR3 in amino acids: CASSQRGLLNEQFF. In nucleotides, the CDR3 is TGTGCCAGCAGCCAGCGGGGCCTTCTCAATGAGCAGTTCTTC.

In this sample, this clone turned up once. This rearrangement joins TRBV5-1 to TRBJ1-2; 11 bases are shared with TRBD1. V was pared by 5 bases and J by 5 bases, with 5 bases of the junction left unmatched. Germline assignment: CDR1 SGHRS and CDR2 YFSETQ. This CDR3 region has 14 residues. This CDR3 is CASSTGQGAYGYTF. The CDR3 DNA reads as TGCGCCAGCAGTACCGGACAGGGGGCTTATGGCTACACCTTC.

V gene TRBV15 combines with J gene TRBJ1-1; no definite D call. The CDR3 has 13 residues. Germline V gene data show CDR1 as LNHNV and CDR2 as YYDKDF (reference sequence). V was trimmed by 1 base and J by 5 bases, leaving 8 bases between them. The CDR3 DNA reads TGTGCCACCAGCAGAGCTCGAGGGACTGAAGCTTTCTTT. Amino acids: CATSRARGTEAFF.